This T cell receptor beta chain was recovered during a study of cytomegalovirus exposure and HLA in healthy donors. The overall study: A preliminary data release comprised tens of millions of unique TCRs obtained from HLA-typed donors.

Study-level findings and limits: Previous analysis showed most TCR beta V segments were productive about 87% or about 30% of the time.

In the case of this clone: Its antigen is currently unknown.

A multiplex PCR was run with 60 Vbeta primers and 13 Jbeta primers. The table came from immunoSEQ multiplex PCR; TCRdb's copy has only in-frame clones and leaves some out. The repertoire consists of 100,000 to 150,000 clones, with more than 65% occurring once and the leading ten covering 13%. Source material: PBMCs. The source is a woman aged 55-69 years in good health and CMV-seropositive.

Here the CDR3 DNA reads TGTGCCAGCAGCCCCCAGGGAAACACCATATATTTT. It is translated as CASSPQGNTIYF. The V call is TRBV14, the J call TRBJ1-3, with D unresolved. V lost 4 bases and J 4 bases, leaving 5 bases between the germline ends. The CDR3 loop spans 12 amino acids. Germline values: CDR1 SGHDN, CDR2 FVKESK.